This T cell receptor beta chain was documented in a study of blood T cell repertoires in COVID-19. The CDR3 contains 14 residues. CDR1 is KGHSH and CDR2 is LQKENI in the germline V gene. The germline V and J ends were trimmed by 4 bases and 0 bases, with 9 bases remaining between them. Libraries were prepared by immunoSEQ multiplex PCR; TCRdb keeps only in-frame clonotypes and omits some of them. The data contain about 120,000 clones, roughly 76% of them singletons. Specimen: peripheral blood. The chain couples TRBV18 to TRBJ1-1, with a weak D call TRBD1 (6 bases). The TCR originated in a human donor in a cohort sampled during active COVID-19. CDR3 region: CASSRGQLNTEAFF. In nucleotides, the CDR3 is TGTGCCAGCTCACGCGGACAGTTGAACACTGAAGCTTTCTTT.